Each of the 5 T cell receptor beta chains below was sequenced from the same sample in a study of blood T cell repertoires in COVID-19. Data came from immunoSEQ multiplex PCR; TCRdb stores just in-frame clones and leaves some out. The data contain approximately 400,000 clones, about 88% of them singletons. The sequenced sample was PBMCs or T cells enriched from blood (not recorded which). Source of these receptors: a woman aged 18-29 years who had recovered from COVID-19.

This chain connects TRBV6-5 to TRBJ1-1; the D is unclear. The V and J ends lost 7 bases and 1 base respectively, with 10 bases between them. Germline CDR1 reads MNHEY; CDR2 reads SVGAGI. CDR3 size: 13 residues. For the CDR3, the DNA is TGTGCCAGCAAACGGGATTGGAACACTGAAGCTTTCTTT. Translated: CASKRDWNTEAFF.

This clone was seen only once. The chain uses TRBV7-3 and TRBJ2-4, with 7 bases aligning to TRBD2. Per the germline V gene, CDR1 is SGHTA and CDR2 is FQGTGA. V trimming: 4 bases; J trimming: 6 bases; junction bases outside the gene matches: 9. There are 15 residues in the CDR3. CDR3 amino acids: CASSSGSGTGNIQYF. CDR3 DNA sequence: TGTGCCAGCAGCTCGGGAAGCGGGACTGGAAACATTCAGTACTTC.

CDR3 in amino acids: CASSVGLVGQGHYGYTF. In DNA, the CDR3 is TGTGCCAGCAGCGTAGGTTTGGTGGGACAGGGGCACTATGGCTACACCTTC. V usage is TRBV9 and J usage is TRBJ1-2, with TRBD1 matching over 10 bases. Germline assignment: CDR1 SGDLS and CDR2 YYNGEE. The junction had 8 bases not matched to a gene; V was cut back by 0 bases and J by 3 bases. The CDR3 has 17 residues.

J is TRBJ2-1 and V is TRBV7-9; 9 nucleotides agree with TRBD1. Germline V gene lookup returns CDR1 SEHNR and CDR2 FQNEAQ (reference sequence). Germline trimming cut 6 bases from V and 5 bases from J; bases unmatched to any gene: 17. The CDR3 sequence is 18 residues long. CDR3 sequence reads: CASSPPFRDRAMDNEQFF. The CDR3 coding sequence is TGTGCCAGCAGTCCGCCATTTCGGGACAGGGCTATGGACAATGAGCAGTTCTTC.

The chain has TRBV10-2 and TRBJ1-4; TRBD1 is a possible D gene (5 bases). CDR3 size: 13 residues. CDR1 and CDR2 from the germline V gene are WSHSY and SAAADI. V was trimmed by 3 bases and J by 5 bases, leaving 7 bases between them. This chain's CDR3 is CASSDRVNEKLFF. CDR3 DNA sequence: TGCGCCAGCAGTGACAGGGTAAATGAAAAACTGTTTTTT.